The 24 T cell receptor beta chains in this list originate from one sample, sequenced in a study of blood T cell repertoires in COVID-19. Profiling relied on immunoSEQ multiplex PCR, and the TCRdb table lists in-frame clones only, not all of them. The sample records roughly 65,000 clones, around 84% being singletons. The sequencing sample was made of peripheral blood. The source is a man in his fifties or sixties with acute or convalescent COVID-19.

This sequence joins TRBV19 and TRBJ1-2; 9 bases match TRBD1. CDR3 length: 13 amino acids. Germline V CDR1 and CDR2: LNHDA, SQIVND (reference sequence). V lost 4 bases and J lost 3; bases outside the gene matches: 0. Here the CDR3 reads CASSRQGDYGYTF. CDR3 nucleotides: TGTGCCAGTAGTAGACAGGGGGACTATGGCTACACCTTC.

This clone showed up just once. V and J are TRBV25-1 and TRBJ2-5, with TRBD1 identical over 7 bases. Germline V gives CDR1 MGHDK, CDR2 SYGVNS. V shed 0 bases, J shed 6 bases, and the junction held 10 bases outside the gene matches. The CDR3 runs 16 residues. Here the CDR3 reads CASSEYTTGIMKTQYF. CDR3 in DNA: TGTGCCAGCAGTGAATATACGACAGGGATTATGAAGACCCAGTACTTC.

This rearrangement joins TRBV24-1 to TRBJ2-1; 9 positions agree with TRBD1. From germline, CDR1 is KGHDR and CDR2 SFDVKD. The V and J ends lost 8 bases and 9 bases, in that order; junction bases with no gene match: 7. This CDR3 region has 13 residues. CDR3 sequence: CATNGDRAGEQFF. As DNA, the CDR3 is TGTGCCACCAATGGGGACAGGGCCGGTGAGCAGTTCTTC.

V gene TRBV10-1 combines with J gene TRBJ2-1; 12 positions match TRBD2. Trimming cost V 0 bases and J 8 bases; bases outside gene matches: 2. This CDR3 has 15 amino acids. Germline V gene sequence: CDR1 WNHNN, CDR2 SYGVQD (reference sequence). The CDR3 nucleotides read TGCGCCAGCAGTGAGTCACTAGCGGGGGGCTATGAGCAGTTCTTC. This codes for CASSESLAGGYEQFF.

The CDR3 region is CASSSSGTGYGYTF. The CDR3 DNA reads TGTGCCAGCAGTTCCTCCGGGACAGGGTATGGCTACACCTTC. The chain recombines TRBV6-2 or TRBV6-3 with TRBJ1-2; 9 positions agree with TRBD1. With 4 bases clipped from V and 5 bases from J, the junction kept 5 bases outside the gene matches. Germline V lookup: CDR1 MNHEY, CDR2 SVGEGT. This CDR3 has 14 amino acids.

The chain has TRBV9 and TRBJ2-7; 8 bases align to TRBD1. CDR3 length: 16 residues. J was trimmed by 6 bases and V by 4 bases; bases with no gene match: 15. Germline V CDR1 and CDR2: SGDLS, YYNGEE. The chain's CDR3 is CASSSRQDRGLSEQYF. The CDR3 DNA sequence: TGTGCCAGCAGCTCCCGTCAAGACAGGGGCCTGAGCGAGCAGTACTTC.

This clone was seen just once. The chain carries TRBV27 and TRBJ2-3; TRBD1 is a possible D gene (5 bases). The V gene lost 7 bases and the J gene lost 0 bases, with 14 bases spanning the gap. The germline gives CDR1 MNHEY, CDR2 SMNVEV (reference sequence). The CDR3 is 15 residues long. The CDR3 here is CASIPLGVSTDTQYF. DNA for the CDR3: TGTGCCAGCATCCCTTTAGGGGTCAGCACAGATACGCAGTATTTT.

The chain carries TRBV5-1 and TRBJ1-1; 11 positions agree with TRBD1. This CDR3 spans 16 amino acids. Germline V CDR1 and CDR2: SGHRS, YFSETQ. After removal of 4 bases from V and 2 bases from J, the junction contained 7 bases not matched to a gene. CDR3 sequence (DNA): TGCGCCAGCAGCCCCCGGGACAGGGGGACCAACACTGAAGCTTTCTTT. Its protein is CASSPRDRGTNTEAFF. The variable domain in full, completed from reference TRBV5-1 and TRBJ1-1, reads KAGVTQTPRYLIKTRGQQVTLSCSPISGHRSVSWYQQTPGQGLQFLFEYFSETQRNKGNFPGRFSGRQFSNSRSEMNVSTLELGDSALYLCASSPRDRGTNTEAFFGQGTRLTVV.

This clone was counted between two and nine times. The chain combines TRBV7-6 with TRBJ1-5; D ambiguous. V lost 4 bases to trimming and J lost 4 bases, with 8 bases between them. The CDR3 is made up of 13 amino acids. Looked up from germline, CDR1 is SGHVS and CDR2 is FNYEAQ. The DNA for the CDR3 is TGTGCCAGCAGCTGGGAGTTAAATCAGCCCCAGCATTTT. This translates into CASSWELNQPQHF. The complete variable domain, with remaining parts taken from reference TRBV7-6 and TRBJ1-5, reads GAGVSQSPRYKVTKRGQDVALRCDPISGHVSLYWYRQALGQGPEFLTYFNYEAQQDKSGLPNDRFSAERPEGSISTLTIQRTEQRDSAMYRCASSWELNQPQHFGDGTRLSIL.

The V and J genes are TRBV19 and TRBJ2-5; 10 nucleotides align to TRBD2. This CDR3 is built from 15 residues. With V trimmed by 6 bases and J by 5 bases, 9 bases remained unmatched. Germline-derived CDR1 and CDR2 are LNHDA and SQIVND (reference sequence). DNA of the CDR3: TGTGCCAGTAGCTCAGGGACTAGCGATACGGAGACCCAGTACTTC. Amino acid sequence: CASSSGTSDTETQYF.

The rearrangement links TRBV5-1 to TRBJ1-1; 8 bases agree with TRBD1. V lost 6 bases and J lost 0; bases outside the gene matches: 7. The germline V gene has CDR1 SGHRS and CDR2 YFSETQ. The CDR3 length is 15 residues. The CDR3: CASTQGAFMNTEAFF. CDR3 coding DNA: TGCGCCAGCACCCAGGGGGCTTTCATGAACACTGAAGCTTTCTTT.

V gene TRBV30 combines with J gene TRBJ2-5, with TRBD2 matching 9 bases. Germline loops: CDR1 GTSNPN, CDR2 SVGIG (reference sequence). There are 14 residues in the CDR3. The J segment lost 1 base and the V segment lost 0 bases, leaving 0 bases of the junction unmatched. CDR3 DNA: TGTGCCTGGAGTGTGACTAGCGGCCAAGAGACCCAGTACTTC. It specifies CAWSVTSGQETQYF.

The chain carries TRBV28 and TRBJ2-7; 10 nucleotides match TRBD1. The CDR3 loop spans 15 amino acids. In germline, CDR1 is MDHEN, CDR2 SYDVKM. V was clipped by 4 bases and J by 4 bases; unmatched bases: 7. In nucleotides, the CDR3 is TGTGCCAGCAGTTCCGGACAGGGGGTATCTTACGAGCAGTACTTC. Residues: CASSSGQGVSYEQYF.

This chain connects TRBV12-3 or TRBV12-4 to TRBJ1-5; D remains ambiguous. This CDR3 is 12 amino acids long. Trimming removed 6 bases at V and 5 bases at J, with 8 bases between. The CDR3 is CASRANDQPQHF. CDR3 nucleotides: TGTGCCAGCAGGGCAAACGATCAGCCCCAGCATTTT.

The J gene is TRBJ2-7, the V gene TRBV13; possibly TRBD2 for D (6 bases). The CDR3 covers 16 residues. Trimming removed 5 bases from V and 1 base from J, with 18 bases in between. The germline gives CDR1 PRHDT, CDR2 FYEKMQ (reference sequence). CDR3 DNA: TGTGCCAGCAGCCCGGTAGGGCGGGGCTATTCCTACGAGCAGTACTTC. This gives the protein CASSPVGRGYSYEQYF.

This sequence joins TRBV5-6 and TRBJ1-2; 8 bases are a match to TRBD1. Trimming removed 4 bases from V and 8 bases from J; junction bases left unmatched: 13. The CDR3 consists of 15 residues. The germline CDR1 and CDR2 sequences are SGHDT and YYEEEE. CDR3 residues: CASSLPSDRVRGYTF. Written as DNA, the CDR3 is TGTGCCAGCAGCCTACCCTCGGACAGGGTTCGAGGCTACACCTTC.

The rearrangement links TRBV12-3 or TRBV12-4 to TRBJ2-5; TRBD2 matches at 9 bases. This CDR3 is 13 amino acids long. With V trimmed by 4 bases and J by 3 bases, 0 bases remained unmatched. The CDR3: CASSWTSEETQYF. In nucleotides, the CDR3 is TGTGCCAGCAGTTGGACTAGCGAAGAGACCCAGTACTTC.

This sequence joins TRBV2 and TRBJ2-2; a possible D gene is TRBD1 (6 bases). V lost 6 bases and J lost 3, with 17 bases in between. The CDR3 runs to 16 residues. The germline gives CDR1 SNHLY, CDR2 FYNNEI. CDR3 protein: CASSASGTTYTGELFF. Here the CDR3 DNA reads TGTGCCAGCAGCGCTTCCGGGACAACGTACACCGGGGAGCTGTTTTTT.

The chain recombines TRBV19 with TRBJ1-5, with D possibly being TRBD1 (6 bases). The CDR3 loop spans 15 amino acids. Germline V lookup: CDR1 LNHDA, CDR2 SQIVND (reference sequence). Trimming took 5 bases from V and 6 from J, leaving 17 bases between them. The CDR3 is CASSSGGLKFQPQHF. The DNA of the CDR3 is TGTGCCAGTAGTTCGGGGGGGCTTAAGTTTCAGCCCCAGCATTTT.

This clone was seen only a few times. The V gene is TRBV5-1, the J gene TRBJ1-2; tentative D call: TRBD1 (6 bases). There are 14 residues in the CDR3. In germline, CDR1 is SGHRS, CDR2 YFSETQ. Trimming left V 4 bases short and J 10 bases short, with 20 bases between. CDR3 nucleotide sequence: TGCGCCAGCAGCCTCCAATACGGGACAAAGGACTACACCTTC. Encoded protein: CASSLQYGTKDYTF.

On this clone itself: This sample includes further DNA sequences coding for the same CDR3. The chain joins TRBV24-1 to TRBJ1-2; 11 positions agree with TRBD1. CDR3 length: 14 residues. Germline V gives CDR1 KGHDR, CDR2 SFDVKD. After removal of 3 bases from V and 7 bases from J, the junction contained 3 bases not matched to a gene. The CDR3 loop is CATSDTGTGGGYTF. The CDR3 DNA sequence: TGTGCCACCAGTGATACCGGGACAGGGGGTGGCTACACCTTC.

The gene calls are TRBV29-1 and TRBJ1-4, with D possibly TRBD1 on 6 matching bases. Germline lookup yields CDR1 SQVTM and CDR2 ANQGSEA. The CDR3 is 11 residues long. Trimming shortened V by 2 bases and J by 15 bases, and 13 bases separated the two germline ends. CDR3 sequence: CSVEHNRQVFF. The DNA of the CDR3 is TGCAGCGTTGAACACAACAGACAGGTGTTTTTT.

Regarding this clone: Relative to the germline gene, one junction end is altered; a read error may explain this. CDR3 in amino acids: CSASPTEFDF. As DNA, the CDR3 is TGCAGTGCTAGTCCCACCGAGTTTGATTTT. The gene calls are TRBV20-1 and TRBJ2-3; D ambiguous. CDR1 and CDR2 (germline): DFQATT, SNEGSKA (reference sequence). The CDR3 is made up of 10 amino acids.

The rearrangement uses TRBV2 and TRBJ1-1; D not resolved. The CDR3 extends over 13 amino acids. CDR1 is SNHLY and CDR2 is FYNNEI in the germline V gene. V was trimmed by 4 bases and J by 2 bases, leaving 8 bases between them. The CDR3 protein is CASSATINTEAFF. In DNA form, the CDR3 reads TGTGCCAGCAGTGCGACAATAAACACTGAAGCTTTCTTT.